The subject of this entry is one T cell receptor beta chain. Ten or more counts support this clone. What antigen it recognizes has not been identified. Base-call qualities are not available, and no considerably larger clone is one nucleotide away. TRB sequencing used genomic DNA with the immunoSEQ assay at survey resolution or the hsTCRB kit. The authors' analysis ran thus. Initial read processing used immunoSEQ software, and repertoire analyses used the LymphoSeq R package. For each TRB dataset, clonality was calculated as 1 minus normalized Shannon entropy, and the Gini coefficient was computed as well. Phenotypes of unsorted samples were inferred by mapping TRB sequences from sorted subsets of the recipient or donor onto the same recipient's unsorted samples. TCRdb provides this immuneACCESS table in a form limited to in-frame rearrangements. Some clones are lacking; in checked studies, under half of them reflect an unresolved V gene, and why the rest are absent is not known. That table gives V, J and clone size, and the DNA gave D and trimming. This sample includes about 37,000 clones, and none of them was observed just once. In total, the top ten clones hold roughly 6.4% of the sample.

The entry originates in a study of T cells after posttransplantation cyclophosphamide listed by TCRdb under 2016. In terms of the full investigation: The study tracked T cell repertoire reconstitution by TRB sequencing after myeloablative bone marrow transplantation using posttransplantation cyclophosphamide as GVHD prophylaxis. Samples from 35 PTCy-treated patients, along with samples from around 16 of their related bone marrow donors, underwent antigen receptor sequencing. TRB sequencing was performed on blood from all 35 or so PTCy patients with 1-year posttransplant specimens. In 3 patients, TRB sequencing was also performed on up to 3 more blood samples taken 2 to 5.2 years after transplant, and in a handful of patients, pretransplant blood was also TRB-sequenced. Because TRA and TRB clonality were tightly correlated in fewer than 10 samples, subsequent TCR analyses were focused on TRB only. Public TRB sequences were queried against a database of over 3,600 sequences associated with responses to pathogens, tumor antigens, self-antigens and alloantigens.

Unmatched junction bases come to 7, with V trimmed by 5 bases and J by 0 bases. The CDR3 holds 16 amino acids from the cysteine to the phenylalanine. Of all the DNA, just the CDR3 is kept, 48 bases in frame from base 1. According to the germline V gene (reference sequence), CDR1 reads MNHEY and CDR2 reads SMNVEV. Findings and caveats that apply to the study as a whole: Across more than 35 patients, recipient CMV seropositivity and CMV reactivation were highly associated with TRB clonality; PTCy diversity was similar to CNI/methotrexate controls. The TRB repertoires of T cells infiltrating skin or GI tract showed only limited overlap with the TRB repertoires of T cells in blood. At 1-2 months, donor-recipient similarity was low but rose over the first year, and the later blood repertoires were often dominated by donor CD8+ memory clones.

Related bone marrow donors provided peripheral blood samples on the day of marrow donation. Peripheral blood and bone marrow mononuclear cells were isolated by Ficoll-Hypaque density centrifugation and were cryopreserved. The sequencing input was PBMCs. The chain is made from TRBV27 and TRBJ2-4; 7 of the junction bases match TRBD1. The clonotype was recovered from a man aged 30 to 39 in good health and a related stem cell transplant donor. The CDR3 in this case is CASSLLTGQAKNIQYF. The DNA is TGTGCCAGCAGTCTTTTGACAGGGCAAGCCAAAAACATTCAGTACTTC.